The T cell receptor (beta chain) under discussion was sequenced for a study of response to subunit inactivated influenza vaccine. This CDR3 has 16 residues. Trimming took 4 bases from V and 0 from J, leaving 15 bases between them. Germline CDR1 SGHRS, CDR2 YFSETQ. Notes on this clonotype: What it binds is not known.

TCRdb redid the calling of the RT-PCR reads with MiXCR, one entry per CDR3 protein. The sample has more than 400,000 distinct CDR3 sequences; 9.5% to 12% are singletons. Study outcomes and limitations: Authors suggested that a seasonal influenza vaccination recruits few new T cells each time.

The sample consisted of PBMCs from blood, taken roughly 46 days after vaccination. This chain links TRBV5-1 with TRBJ2-3, with no clear D. The clonotype was recovered from a man in his forties or fifties who received an inactivated influenza vaccine. The CDR3 spells CASSQLRSSSTDTQYF. The CDR3 coding sequence is TGCGCCAGCAGCCAGTTGAGGTCTTCGAGCACAGATACGCAGTATTTT.